The 29 T cell receptor beta chains listed next were all sequenced from one sample in a study of cytomegalovirus exposure and HLA in healthy donors. This PCR relied on a set of 60 Vbeta primers and 13 Jbeta primers. The repertoire was sequenced with immunoSEQ multiplex PCR; TCRdb's copy has only in-frame clones and lacks some. The sample lists under 250,000 clones, approximately 80% occurring once. The specimen was PBMCs. Receptors originate from an older woman in good health and CMV-seropositive.

This chain's CDR3 is CATSRDGAAINQPQHF. CDR3 bases: TGTGCCACCAGCAGAGATGGGGCCGCAATCAATCAGCCCCAGCATTTT. This chain connects TRBV15 to TRBJ1-5; a possible D gene is TRBD1 (5 bases). This CDR3 has 16 amino acids. With 0 bases removed from V and 3 bases from J, the gap between germline ends came to 12 bases. Germline V gene lookup returns CDR1 LNHNV and CDR2 YYDKDF (reference sequence).

The chain is built from TRBV11-3 and TRBJ2-3; D gene unclear. CDR3 length equals 12 residues. V dropped 4 bases and J dropped 0 bases, with 2 bases sitting between them. Per the germline V gene, CDR1 is SGHNT and CDR2 is YENEEA. The chain's CDR3 is CASSSSTDTQYF. CDR3 DNA: TGTGCCAGCAGCTCAAGCACAGATACGCAGTATTTT.

The gene calls are TRBV11-2 and TRBJ1-2, with 8 bases aligning to TRBD1. With V trimmed by 1 base and J by 7 bases, 5 bases remained unmatched. From germline, CDR1 is SGHAT and CDR2 FQNNGV. The CDR3 length is 14 residues. Written as DNA, the CDR3 is TGTGCCAGCAGCTTAGCGCGGACAGGGTTTGGCTACACCTTC. This translates into CASSLARTGFGYTF. Using reference TRBV11-2 and TRBJ1-2 for the parts outside the CDR3, the full variable domain is EAGVAQSPRYKIIEKRQSVAFWCNPISGHATLYWYQQILGQGPKLLIQFQNNGVVDDSQLPKDRFSAERLKGVDSTLKIQPAKLEDSAVYLCASSLARTGFGYTFGSGTRLTVV.

This rearrangement joins TRBV21-1 to TRBJ1-1. TRBV21-1 has pseudogene status. The length of the CDR3 is 10 residues. Written as DNA, the CDR3 is TGTGCCAGCCCGGGGGGGGGAGCTTTCTTT. This gives the protein CASPGGGAFF.

The chain employs TRBV30 and TRBJ2-2, with D possibly TRBD1 on 5 matching bases. CDR3 size: 15 residues. Trimming cost V 4 bases and J 7 bases, with 19 bases left between them. Germline V gene lookup returns CDR1 GTSNPN and CDR2 SVGIG (reference sequence). The CDR3 loop is CAWKGLGHGVGELFF. CDR3 coding DNA: TGTGCCTGGAAGGGGCTTGGGCATGGGGTCGGGGAGCTGTTTTTT.

The chain combines TRBV13 with TRBJ1-5; D gene unclear. Between the trimmed V and J ends, which lost 2 bases and 3 bases, there was a span of 5 bases. This CDR3 is 13 amino acids long. Germline lookup yields CDR1 PRHDT and CDR2 FYEKMQ (reference sequence). The CDR3 spells CASSLSLNQPQHF. CDR3 DNA: TGTGCCAGCAGCTTATCCCTCAATCAGCCCCAGCATTTT.

Concerning this clone: The junction departs from germline at one end; a sequencing error may be responsible. This chain links TRBV7-9 with TRBJ1-1, with 9 nucleotides matching TRBD1. Germline CDR1 SEHNR, CDR2 FQNEAQ (reference sequence). The CDR3 is 14 residues long. As DNA, the CDR3 is TGTTCCAGCAGCGCACAGGGGGCTTGGACTGAAGCTTTCTTT. It translates to CSSSAQGAWTEAFF.

This clone was counted a single time. This sequence joins TRBV6-5 and TRBJ2-1; tentatively, D is TRBD1 (6 bases). The ends were cut back, 7 bases at V and 6 bases at J, with 16 bases in the middle. The length of the CDR3 is 14 residues. The germline CDR1 and CDR2 sequences are MNHEY and SVGAGI. The CDR3 protein is CASKTGILSNEQFF. The CDR3 DNA reads as TGTGCCAGCAAAACAGGGATTTTAAGCAATGAGCAGTTCTTC.

This clone was seen once. The sample has other DNA sequences that encode this CDR3 too. The genes are TRBV7-3 and TRBJ2-6, with TRBD2 matching over 11 bases. Germline CDR1 and CDR2: SGHTA and FQGTGA. This CDR3 comprises 17 residues. With V trimmed by 5 bases and J by 3 bases, 6 bases remained unmatched. The CDR3 DNA reads as TGTGCCAGCAGCCCGCGGACTAGCGGGCTTGGGGCCAACGTCCTGACTTTC. Its protein is CASSPRTSGLGANVLTF.

The chain recombines TRBV30 with TRBJ2-7, with a possible D match to TRBD1 (6 bases). CDR3 length: 12 residues. Germline CDR1 and CDR2: GTSNPN and SVGIG (reference sequence). With 0 bases removed from V and 4 bases from J, the gap between germline ends came to 7 bases. The CDR3 loop reads CAWSVQGYEQYF. The CDR3 nucleotides read TGTGCCTGGAGTGTACAGGGTTACGAGCAGTACTTC.

This chain uses TRBV7-6 with TRBJ2-3, with 14 positions matching TRBD2. CDR3 size: 15 residues. The germline V gene encodes CDR1 SGHVS and CDR2 FNYEAQ. Trimming took 8 bases from V and 4 from J; bases not matched to a gene: 5. The DNA for the CDR3 is TGTGCCAGCCACATGACTAGCGGGAGGGCAGATACGCAGTATTTT. Translated: CASHMTSGRADTQYF.

This clone is a singleton in its sample. The V gene is TRBV6-1, the J gene TRBJ1-6; D possibly corresponds to TRBD1 (6 bases). V lost 0 bases and J 7 bases, leaving 13 bases between the germline ends. This CDR3 has 16 amino acids. The germline V gene encodes CDR1 MNHNS and CDR2 SASEGT. CDR3 coding DNA: TGTGCCAGCAGTGAAGCGCCGGCAGGGGCCAATTCACCCCTCCACTTT. Its translation: CASSEAPAGANSPLHF.

V gene TRBV6-4 combines with J gene TRBJ2-2; D gene unclear. This CDR3 is 13 amino acids long. Germline loops: CDR1 MRHNA, CDR2 SNTAGT. V shed 5 bases and J shed 8 bases, with 12 bases lying between them. In nucleotides, the CDR3 is TGTGCCAGCAGTACCTGGGCGTCGGGGGAGCTGTTTTTT. This translates into CASSTWASGELFF.

This clone was observed a handful of times. The chain joins TRBV5-1 to TRBJ2-1; 8 bases are shared with TRBD2. This CDR3 contains 17 residues. Germline loops: CDR1 SGHRS, CDR2 YFSETQ. V shed 6 bases and J 8 bases; nucleotides not matched to a gene: 19. The CDR3 DNA follows: TGCGCCAGCATGCCGCCCCAAAGCGGGAGATCCCGGTATGAGCAGTTCTTC. Its translation is CASMPPQSGRSRYEQFF.

V and J are TRBV7-2 and TRBJ2-7; 8 bases agree with TRBD2. Germline CDR1 and CDR2: SGHTA and FQGNSA. The trim removed 1 base at V and 0 bases at J, leaving 2 bases unmatched. This CDR3 has 15 residues. CDR3: CASSLDAGGSYEQYF. The CDR3 bases are TGTGCCAGCAGCTTAGATGCGGGAGGCTCCTACGAGCAGTACTTC.

The rearrangement links TRBV6-1 to TRBJ2-2; 10 bases line up with TRBD1. Germline CDR1 is MNHNS and CDR2 is SASEGT. The CDR3 has 13 residues. Trimming cost V 10 bases and J 6 bases; bases outside gene matches: 5. CDR3 DNA: TGTGCCACCGGTGGGACAGGGGCCGGGGAGCTGTTTTTT. Translated, it gives CATGGTGAGELFF.

The rearrangement uses TRBV7-6 and TRBJ2-7, with 11 bases aligning to TRBD1. The CDR3 length is 15 residues. CDR1 SGHVS and CDR2 FNYEAQ come from the germline V gene. The V and J ends lost 5 bases and 4 bases, in that order; junction bases with no gene match: 7. The CDR3 reads CASSPRGQGAYEQYF. Written as DNA, the CDR3 is TGTGCCAGCAGCCCTAGAGGACAGGGGGCGTACGAGCAGTACTTC. The entire variable domain, with the rest obtained from reference TRBV7-6 and TRBJ2-7, is as follows: GAGVSQSPRYKVTKRGQDVALRCDPISGHVSLYWYRQALGQGPEFLTYFNYEAQQDKSGLPNDRFSAERPEGSISTLTIQRTEQRDSAMYRCASSPRGQGAYEQYFGPGTRLTVT.

In its sample, this clone was seen once. The chain recombines TRBV7-3 with TRBJ2-5; maybe TRBD2 (6 bases). The germline V gene has CDR1 SGHTA and CDR2 FQGTGA. This CDR3 region has 15 residues. V was clipped by 1 base and J by 2 bases, with 11 bases between them. CDR3: CASSLNGLAQETQYF. CDR3 sequence (DNA): TGTGCCAGCAGCTTAAACGGGCTAGCGCAAGAGACCCAGTACTTC.

The chain employs TRBV7-2 and TRBJ2-7, with a weak D call TRBD2 (6 bases). Germline loops: CDR1 SGHTA, CDR2 FQGNSA. The ends were cut back, 5 bases at V and 0 bases at J, with 14 bases in the middle. This CDR3 is 15 amino acids long. As DNA, the CDR3 is TGTGCCAGCAGCATCAGCGGGCTTAGCTCCTACGAGCAGTACTTC. This sequence encodes CASSISGLSSYEQYF.

V gene TRBV19 combines with J gene TRBJ2-4; D might be TRBD2 (6 bases). The V end was cut by 9 bases, the J end by 16 bases, with 25 bases between. The length of the CDR3 is 13 residues. CDR1 and CDR2 (germline): LNHDA, SQIVND (reference sequence). The CDR3 loop is CASRAGGVVGFYF. CDR3 nucleotide sequence: TGTGCCAGCCGAGCTGGAGGGGTGGTAGGATTTTACTTC. Looking up the rest from reference TRBV19 and TRBJ2-4 gives the full variable domain: DGGITQSPKYLFRKEGQNVTLSCEQNLNHDAMYWYRQDPGQGLRLIYYSQIVNDFQKGDIAEGYSVSREKKESFPLTVTSAQKNPTAFYLCASRAGGVVGFYFGAGTRLSVL.

The chain carries TRBV11-2 and TRBJ1-1; no clear D. The germline V and J ends were trimmed by 5 bases and 7 bases, with 17 bases remaining between them. The CDR3 contains 14 residues. Germline V lookup: CDR1 SGHAT, CDR2 FQNNGV. The CDR3, as DNA: TGTGCCAGCAGCACAGAGACCGGGGTAGGTGAAGCTTTCTTT. Its translation is CASSTETGVGEAFF.

The CDR3 DNA follows: TGTGCCAGCAGCGTAGTACAGGGGAGCGAGCAGTACTTC. Its protein is CASSVVQGSEQYF. The V call is TRBV9, the J call TRBJ2-7, with 7 bases matching TRBD1. V dropped 0 bases and J dropped 6; count of bases not matched to a gene: 3. The germline CDR1 and CDR2 sequences are SGDLS and YYNGEE. The CDR3 sequence is 13 residues long.

This clone was observed a handful of times. This chain uses TRBV18 with TRBJ2-7; the D is unclear. Germline CDR1 is KGHSH and CDR2 is LQKENI. The CDR3 runs to 12 residues. Trimming stripped 0 bases from V and 2 bases from J, with 2 bases between. CDR3 sequence (DNA): TGTGCCAGCTCACCACCTACCTACGAGCAGTACTTC. This encodes CASSPPTYEQYF.

The chain is built from TRBV10-3 and TRBJ1-1, with unresolved D. Germline V lookup: CDR1 ENHRY, CDR2 SYGVKD. The CDR3 contains 13 residues. With 2 bases removed from V and 1 base from J, the gap between germline ends came to 5 bases. The CDR3: CAISEPRNTEAFF. As DNA, the CDR3 is TGTGCCATCAGTGAGCCCAGGAACACTGAAGCTTTCTTT.

Written as DNA, the CDR3 is TGTGCCAGCAGTTTGCAGGGGGCGCTAAGGGGCAAATCTTTCTTT. Protein product: CASSLQGALRGKSFF. J is TRBJ1-1 and V is TRBV6-5; 8 positions match TRBD1. The CDR3 runs 15 residues. CDR1 MNHEY and CDR2 SVGAGI come from the germline V gene. V lost 4 bases and J lost 12; bases outside the gene matches: 16.

This chain joins TRBV10-3 and TRBJ2-3; TRBD2 aligns across 9 bases. V lost 6 bases to trimming and J lost 2 bases; unmatched junction nucleotides: 6. This CDR3 has 15 amino acids. Germline loops: CDR1 ENHRY, CDR2 SYGVKD. The CDR3 here is CAIRMGLASTDTQYF. In DNA form, the CDR3 reads TGTGCCATCAGAATGGGACTAGCTTCCACAGATACGCAGTATTTT.

The rearrangement joins TRBV6-5 to TRBJ2-7; 10 bases match TRBD1. J was trimmed by 4 bases and V by 6 bases; bases with no gene match: 9. The CDR3 runs to 15 residues. Germline CDR1 is MNHEY and CDR2 is SVGAGI. CDR3 in amino acids: CASSLTGGASYEQYF. The CDR3 DNA follows: TGTGCCAGCAGCTTGACAGGGGGCGCATCTTACGAGCAGTACTTC.

The rearrangement uses TRBV7-2 and TRBJ2-7; unclear D gene. V lost 2 bases, J lost 6 bases, and 8 bases lay in between. Germline V gene lookup returns CDR1 SGHTA and CDR2 FQGNSA. The CDR3 is 12 residues long. The CDR3: CASSLRVSEQYF. As DNA, the CDR3 is TGTGCCAGCAGCTTAAGAGTTTCCGAGCAGTACTTC.

The chain uses TRBV30 and TRBJ2-7, with D possibly being TRBD1 (5 bases). CDR3 length: 14 amino acids. With 2 bases removed from V and 2 bases from J, the gap between germline ends came to 13 bases. The germline CDR1 and CDR2 sequences are GTSNPN and SVGIG (reference sequence). The CDR3 DNA sequence: TGTGCCTGGAGTCGGACCTGGGGCCCCTACGAGCAGTACTTC. Residues: CAWSRTWGPYEQYF.